The 32 T cell receptor beta chains in this list originate from one sample, sequenced in a study of blood T cell repertoires in COVID-19. Assay: immunoSEQ multiplex PCR; the TCRdb copy retains only in-frame clones and omits some. The sample yields around 50,000 clones, about 83% seen once. The specimen sequenced was peripheral blood. The receptors stem from a human donor in a cohort sampled during active COVID-19.

This clone occurred a few times. V is TRBV25-1 and J is TRBJ1-2; possibly TRBD1 for D (5 bases). Trimming left V 4 bases short and J 7 bases short, with 25 bases between. Germline CDR1 and CDR2: MGHDK and SYGVNS. The CDR3 length is 17 residues. CDR3 nucleotides: TGTGCCAGCAGTGCTAGGGGCGGTGAGGTCCTAAGGGGTGGCTACACCTTC. Its protein is CASSARGGEVLRGGYTF.

CDR3 in DNA: TGTGCCAGCAGCACAGACAGGGGGGTGAATTCACCCCTCCACTTT. Translated: CASSTDRGVNSPLHF. The J gene is TRBJ1-6, the V gene TRBV7-8, with TRBD1 identical over 9 bases. Trimming cost V 5 bases and J 7 bases; bases outside gene matches: 6. The CDR3 is 15 residues long. The germline gives CDR1 SGHVS, CDR2 FQNEAQ.

The rearrangement links TRBV27 to TRBJ1-4; the D gene is possibly TRBD1 (5 bases). The V gene's germline CDR1 is MNHEY and CDR2 SMNVEV (reference sequence). Trimming took 3 bases from V and 5 from J, leaving 13 bases between them. The CDR3 has 15 amino acids. In nucleotides, the CDR3 is TGTGCCAGCAGTTTGATGGGGCCACTGAATGAAAAACTGTTTTTT. Translating it yields CASSLMGPLNEKLFF.

V usage is TRBV5-1 and J usage is TRBJ2-3; TRBD1 agrees at 7 bases. The CDR3 is 14 residues long. CDR1 SGHRS and CDR2 YFSETQ come from the germline V gene. Trimming cost V 4 bases and J 0 bases; bases outside gene matches: 2. The CDR3 is CASSVGQSTDTQYF. The DNA of the CDR3 is TGCGCCAGCAGCGTGGGACAGAGCACAGATACGCAGTATTTT.

The gene calls are TRBV5-5 and TRBJ2-5; D perhaps matches TRBD2 (5 bases). Per the germline V gene, CDR1 is SGHKS and CDR2 is YYEKEE (reference sequence). The CDR3 runs 15 residues. Trimming left V 5 bases short and J 5 bases short, with 19 bases between. The CDR3 DNA reads as TGTGCCAGCAGTCCCACAGAGGGCTACGGGGAGACCCAGTACTTC. Encoded protein: CASSPTEGYGETQYF.

CDR3 in amino acids: CASSRNLGGGEQFF. As DNA, the CDR3 is TGTGCCAGCAGCCGCAACCTCGGGGGGGGTGAGCAGTTCTTC. The rearrangement links TRBV7-2 to TRBJ2-1; 8 nucleotides agree with TRBD2. CDR1 SGHTA and CDR2 FQGNSA come from the germline V gene. The CDR3 extends over 14 amino acids. With V trimmed by 5 bases and J by 9 bases, 9 bases remained unmatched.

The chain employs TRBV6-5 and TRBJ2-7; D possibly corresponds to TRBD1 (6 bases). Trimming removed 8 bases from V and 5 bases from J, with 13 bases in between. The CDR3 is 12 amino acids. Germline CDR1 is MNHEY and CDR2 is SVGAGI. In nucleotides, the CDR3 is TGTGCCAGCTCCACAGGGAAACACGAGCAGTACTTC. It specifies CASSTGKHEQYF.

The chain couples TRBV29-1 to TRBJ1-4; D is ambiguous. V was shortened by 7 bases and J by 4 bases, with 7 bases between the two germline ends. The CDR3 runs 11 residues. From germline, CDR1 is SQVTM and CDR2 ANQGSEA. CDR3 nucleotide sequence: TGCAGCGGATGGCTTAATGAAAAACTGTTTTTT. Its protein is CSGWLNEKLFF.

This clone has more than one count but fewer than ten. This chain joins TRBV5-4 and TRBJ2-1, with D possibly matching TRBD2 (6 bases). The CDR3 length is 15 residues. Germline CDR1 reads SGHNT; CDR2 reads YYREEE (reference sequence). Trimming cost V 6 bases and J 5 bases, with 18 bases left between them. Written as DNA, the CDR3 is TGTGCCAGCACCTCATCCGCCCCGGGGGACAATGAGCAGTTCTTC. Encoded protein: CASTSSAPGDNEQFF.

CDR3 nucleotide sequence: TGTGCCAGTATCCCCCAAACCCGGCCGAGGGACAGTCCCTTAATCGGGTTGGGGACAGATACGCAGTATTTT. It translates to CASIPQTRPRDSPLIGLGTDTQYF. The V call is TRBV19, the J call TRBJ2-3; 7 bases align to TRBD1. J lost 3 bases, V lost 7 bases, and 37 bases had no gene match. Germline V gives CDR1 LNHDA, CDR2 SQIVND (reference sequence). CDR3 length equals 24 residues.

The gene calls are TRBV14 and TRBJ2-4, with 7 nucleotides matching TRBD2. The V segment lost 0 bases and the J segment 4 bases; nucleotides outside the gene matches: 9. This CDR3 comprises 17 residues. CDR1 and CDR2 (germline): SGHDN, FVKESK. This CDR3 reads CASSQDTAGVLKNIQYF. The CDR3 DNA reads TGTGCCAGCAGCCAAGATACGGCGGGGGTGTTAAAAAACATTCAGTACTTC.

This clone was seen a single time. The V and J genes are TRBV18 and TRBJ1-5, with D maybe TRBD1 (5 bases). The CDR3 spans 14 residues. Germline V lookup: CDR1 KGHSH, CDR2 LQKENI. Trimming removed 6 bases at V and 0 bases at J, with 9 bases between. The chain's CDR3 is CASSGDSSNQPQHF. Here the CDR3 DNA reads TGTGCCAGCTCCGGTGACAGTAGCAATCAGCCCCAGCATTTT.

This chain connects TRBV11-2 to TRBJ2-1; the match to TRBD2 covers 10 bases. Germline trimming cut 5 bases from V and 4 bases from J; bases unmatched to any gene: 8. The CDR3 covers 16 residues. Germline-derived CDR1 and CDR2 are SGHAT and FQNNGV. The CDR3 reads CASSATGTSVYNEQFF. The DNA for the CDR3 is TGTGCCAGCAGCGCCACCGGGACTAGCGTTTACAATGAGCAGTTCTTC. Complete variable domain (other parts from reference TRBV11-2 and TRBJ2-1): EAGVAQSPRYKIIEKRQSVAFWCNPISGHATLYWYQQILGQGPKLLIQFQNNGVVDDSQLPKDRFSAERLKGVDSTLKIQPAKLEDSAVYLCASSATGTSVYNEQFFGPGTRLTVL.

V and J are TRBV10-3 and TRBJ2-7, with TRBD2 matching 10 bases. Germline V gene sequence: CDR1 ENHRY, CDR2 SYGVKD. The CDR3 has 15 residues. The J segment lost 6 bases and the V segment lost 6 bases, leaving 11 bases of the junction unmatched. DNA of the CDR3: TGTGCCATCAGGGCTAAAGCGGGGGGGCCTGGCGAGCAGTACTTC. Amino acid sequence: CAIRAKAGGPGEQYF.

V is TRBV11-2 and J is TRBJ2-2; TRBD2 aligns across 11 bases. Germline lookup yields CDR1 SGHAT and CDR2 FQNNGV. The CDR3 runs to 16 residues. V trimming: 4 bases; J trimming: 4 bases; junction bases outside the gene matches: 5. CDR3 sequence: CASSWTSGFGTGELFF. CDR3 sequence (DNA): TGTGCCAGCAGCTGGACTAGCGGGTTCGGCACCGGGGAGCTGTTTTTT.

The chain recombines TRBV5-4 with TRBJ2-2, with 7 bases matching TRBD1. The V gene end was trimmed by 0 bases and the J gene end by 6 bases; junction bases not matched to a gene: 5. This CDR3 spans 15 amino acids. Germline V lookup: CDR1 SGHNT, CDR2 YYREEE (reference sequence). The CDR3 DNA sequence: TGTGCCAGCAGCTTGGAGGGGGCCCGTGCCGGGGAGCTGTTTTTT. Its translation: CASSLEGARAGELFF.

CDR3 nucleotide sequence: TGTGCCAGCAGTTTGTGGGCGGTAGGGGGCCACTACGAGCAGTACTTC. This sequence encodes CASSLWAVGGHYEQYF. The J gene is TRBJ2-7, the V gene TRBV27; TRBD1 agrees at 7 bases. Germline V lookup: CDR1 MNHEY, CDR2 SMNVEV (reference sequence). Germline trimming cut 3 bases from V and 3 bases from J; bases unmatched to any gene: 11. The CDR3 is 16 amino acids.

This chain joins TRBV5-5 and TRBJ2-1; 8 positions match TRBD1. Unmatched junction bases numbered 9, after V lost 3 bases and J lost 10 bases. Germline CDR1 and CDR2: SGHKS and YYEKEE (reference sequence). The CDR3 loop spans 14 amino acids. The CDR3 reads CASSSGQGYGEQFF. CDR3 nucleotides: TGTGCCAGCAGCTCTGGACAGGGATATGGGGAGCAGTTCTTC.

V and J are TRBV20-1 and TRBJ2-1, with 9 bases matching TRBD2. The CDR3 extends over 15 amino acids. Trimming at V came to 6 bases and at J to 7 bases, leaving 13 bases not matched to a gene. Germline CDR1 is DFQATT and CDR2 is SNEGSKA (reference sequence). In nucleotides, the CDR3 is TGCAGTGCGAGTTGGCGGGAGGGGGGTTTGAATGAGCAGTTCTTC. It codes for CSASWREGGLNEQFF.

The chain links TRBV29-1 to TRBJ2-2; D is perhaps TRBD2 (5 bases). V lost 5 bases to trimming and J lost 3 bases, with 13 bases between them. The germline CDR1 and CDR2 sequences are SQVTM and ANQGSEA. The CDR3 is 14 amino acids. CDR3 region: CSVMAGGYTGELFF. In DNA form, the CDR3 reads TGCAGCGTTATGGCAGGCGGGTACACCGGGGAGCTGTTTTTT.

This chain uses TRBV18 with TRBJ1-2; weak D call: TRBD1 (6 bases). Germline V gives CDR1 KGHSH, CDR2 LQKENI. This CDR3 region has 14 residues. Trimming pared 6 bases from V and 3 bases from J, leaving 14 bases between. This CDR3 is CASSPSRGDYGYTF. DNA for the CDR3: TGTGCCAGCTCTCCCAGCAGGGGCGACTATGGCTACACCTTC.

The chain employs TRBV4-1 and TRBJ2-7, with TRBD2 matching over 9 bases. The J segment lost 5 bases and the V segment lost 3 bases, leaving 2 bases of the junction unmatched. CDR1 and CDR2 (germline): MGHRA, YSYEKL. CDR3 size: 13 residues. The CDR3 region is CASSQRLADEQYF. The CDR3 bases are TGCGCCAGCAGCCAGAGACTAGCGGACGAGCAGTACTTC.

The rearrangement links TRBV6-5 to TRBJ2-7; D might be TRBD1 (7 bases). From germline, CDR1 is MNHEY and CDR2 SVGAGI. With 5 bases removed from V and 3 bases from J, the gap between germline ends came to 11 bases. The CDR3 runs to 13 residues. CDR3 amino acids: CASSHRGGYEQYF. As DNA, the CDR3 is TGTGCCAGCAGTCACAGGGGAGGCTACGAGCAGTACTTC.

J is TRBJ2-4 and V is TRBV29-1; 14 bases line up with TRBD2. Looked up from germline, CDR1 is SQVTM and CDR2 is ANQGSEA. J lost 7 bases, V lost 6 bases, and 5 bases had no gene match. The CDR3 spans 14 residues. CDR3 region: CSVLTSGRGNIQYF. DNA for the CDR3: TGCAGCGTACTGACTAGCGGGAGGGGGAACATTCAGTACTTC.

For this clone: A junction end diverges from the germline sequence, so it may reflect a read error. V and J are TRBV7-7 and TRBJ2-1; 12 bases match TRBD2. This CDR3 region has 20 residues. Germline CDR1 and CDR2: SSHAT and FNYEAQ (reference sequence). Here the CDR3 reads CASSLAPPGLAGPAYNEQFF. In DNA form, the CDR3 reads TGTGCTAGCAGCTTAGCCCCACCAGGACTAGCGGGACCCGCCTACAATGAGCAGTTCTTC.

The chain uses TRBV6-4 and TRBJ2-3, with TRBD2 identical over 14 bases. The length of the CDR3 is 16 residues. Germline CDR1 MRHNA, CDR2 SNTAGT. Unmatched junction bases numbered 0, after V lost 0 bases and J lost 4 bases. CDR3: CASSDSTSGGADTQYF. The CDR3 bases are TGTGCCAGCAGTGACTCGACTAGCGGGGGGGCAGATACGCAGTATTTT.

This chain uses TRBV9 with TRBJ2-1, with 11 positions matching TRBD2. This CDR3 region has 16 residues. CDR1 is SGDLS and CDR2 is YYNGEE in the germline V gene. Trimming removed 0 bases from V and 4 bases from J; junction bases left unmatched: 3. CDR3 loop: CASSVELAGAYNEQFF. CDR3 in DNA: TGTGCCAGCAGCGTAGAACTAGCGGGGGCTTACAATGAGCAGTTCTTC.

This clone was observed many times. The genes are TRBV7-8 and TRBJ2-2, with 7 bases identical to TRBD1. Germline CDR1 is SGHVS and CDR2 is FQNEAQ. V lost 2 bases and J lost 1; bases outside the gene matches: 1. The CDR3 extends over 15 amino acids. CDR3 in DNA: TGTGCCAGCAGCTTAAGGACAGGGAACACCGGGGAGCTGTTTTTT. It is translated as CASSLRTGNTGELFF.

The chain links TRBV9 to TRBJ2-7; weak D call: TRBD2 (5 bases). Trimming removed 3 bases at V and 2 bases at J, with 21 bases between. There are 17 residues in the CDR3. Per the germline V gene, CDR1 is SGDLS and CDR2 is YYNGEE. This CDR3 reads CASSAVAGGLGPYEQYF. The CDR3 bases are TGTGCCAGCAGCGCAGTTGCCGGAGGTCTAGGGCCCTACGAGCAGTACTTC. The complete variable domain, with remaining parts taken from reference TRBV9 and TRBJ2-7, reads DSGVTQTPKHLITATGQRVTLRCSPRSGDLSVYWYQQSLDQGLQFLIQYYNGEERAKGNILERFSAQQFPDLHSELNLSSLELGDSALYFCASSAVAGGLGPYEQYFGPGTRLTVT.

The chain couples TRBV10-3 to TRBJ1-2; possible D gene TRBD1, 5 bases. Germline lookup yields CDR1 ENHRY and CDR2 SYGVKD. The CDR3 contains 14 residues. V was pared by 0 bases and J by 3 bases, with 8 bases between. The CDR3 region has the DNA TGTGCCATCAGTGAGTCAGGCAGGGACTATGGCTACACCTTC. Translating gives CAISESGRDYGYTF.

This clone occurred once. The genes are TRBV28 and TRBJ2-1, with TRBD2 matching over 8 bases. The germline CDR1 and CDR2 sequences are MDHEN and SYDVKM. The ends lost 11 bases at V and 4 bases at J; junction bases unmatched: 16. The CDR3 sequence is 16 residues long. The CDR3 spells CAASPISGIRYNEQFF. CDR3 sequence (DNA): TGTGCCGCAAGCCCGATTAGCGGGATTCGGTACAATGAGCAGTTCTTC.

The V and J genes are TRBV7-7 and TRBJ2-1, with TRBD2 as a possible D gene (6 bases). CDR1 is SSHAT and CDR2 is FNYEAQ in the germline V gene (reference sequence). The germline V and J ends were trimmed by 5 bases and 7 bases, with 15 bases remaining between them. This CDR3 region has 14 residues. This chain's CDR3 is CASSALTRQNEQFF. CDR3 in DNA: TGTGCCAGCAGCGCGTTGACTAGACAGAATGAGCAGTTCTTC.